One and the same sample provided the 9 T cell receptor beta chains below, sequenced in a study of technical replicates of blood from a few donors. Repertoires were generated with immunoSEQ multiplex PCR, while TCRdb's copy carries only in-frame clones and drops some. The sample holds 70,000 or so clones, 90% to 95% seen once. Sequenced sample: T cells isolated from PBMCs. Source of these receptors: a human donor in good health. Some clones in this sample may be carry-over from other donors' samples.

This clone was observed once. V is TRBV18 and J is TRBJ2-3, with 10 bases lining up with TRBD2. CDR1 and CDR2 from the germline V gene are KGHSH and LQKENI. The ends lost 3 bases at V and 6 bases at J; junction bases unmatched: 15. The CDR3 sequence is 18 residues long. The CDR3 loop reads CASSPIKHSGRRFDTQYF. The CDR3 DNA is TGTGCCAGCTCACCCATAAAACATAGCGGGAGGAGGTTCGATACGCAGTATTTT. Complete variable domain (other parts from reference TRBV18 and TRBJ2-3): NAGVMQNPRHLVRRRGQEARLRCSPMKGHSHVYWYRQLPEEGLKFMVYLQKENIIDESGMPKERFSAEFPKEGPSILRIQQVVRGDSAAYFCASSPIKHSGRRFDTQYFGPGTRLTVL.

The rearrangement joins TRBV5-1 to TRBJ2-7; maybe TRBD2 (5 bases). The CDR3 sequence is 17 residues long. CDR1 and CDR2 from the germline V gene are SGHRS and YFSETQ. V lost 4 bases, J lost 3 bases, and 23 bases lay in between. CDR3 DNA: TGCGCCAGCAGCCCGGAGGTGGTGTACGACACCCTCTACGAGCAGTACTTC. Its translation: CASSPEVVYDTLYEQYF. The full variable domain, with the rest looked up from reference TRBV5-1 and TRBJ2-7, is KAGVTQTPRYLIKTRGQQVTLSCSPISGHRSVSWYQQTPGQGLQFLFEYFSETQRNKGNFPGRFSGRQFSNSRSEMNVSTLELGDSALYLCASSPEVVYDTLYEQYFGPGTRLTVT.

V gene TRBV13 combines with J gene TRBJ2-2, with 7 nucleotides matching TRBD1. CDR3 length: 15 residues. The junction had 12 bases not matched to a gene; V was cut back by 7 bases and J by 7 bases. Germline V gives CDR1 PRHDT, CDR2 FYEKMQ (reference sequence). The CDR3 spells CASTIQGKVVGELFF. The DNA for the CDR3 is TGTGCCAGCACCATACAGGGGAAAGTGGTCGGGGAGCTGTTTTTT.

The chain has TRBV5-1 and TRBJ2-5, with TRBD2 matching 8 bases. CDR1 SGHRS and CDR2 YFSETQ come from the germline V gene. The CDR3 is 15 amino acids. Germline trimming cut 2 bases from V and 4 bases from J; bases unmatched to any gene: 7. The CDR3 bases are TGCGCCAGCAGCTTCCCCACTAGCGGACCAGAGACCCAGTACTTC. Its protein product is CASSFPTSGPETQYF.

The CDR3 loop is CASSTGGRGEQFF. The CDR3 DNA reads as TGCGCCAGCAGCACCGGGGGACGTGGTGAGCAGTTCTTC. V is TRBV5-1 and J is TRBJ2-1; D might be TRBD2 (6 bases). The V gene's germline CDR1 is SGHRS and CDR2 YFSETQ. The length of the CDR3 is 13 residues. The V end lost 4 bases, the J end lost 9 bases, and 14 bases lay between the germline ends.

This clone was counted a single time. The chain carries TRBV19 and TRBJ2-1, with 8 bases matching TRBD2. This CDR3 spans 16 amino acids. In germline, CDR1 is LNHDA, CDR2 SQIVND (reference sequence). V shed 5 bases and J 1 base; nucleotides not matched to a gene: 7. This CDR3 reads CASSPPGLASYNEQFF. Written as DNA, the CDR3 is TGTGCCAGTAGTCCCCCAGGACTAGCTTCCTACAATGAGCAGTTCTTC.

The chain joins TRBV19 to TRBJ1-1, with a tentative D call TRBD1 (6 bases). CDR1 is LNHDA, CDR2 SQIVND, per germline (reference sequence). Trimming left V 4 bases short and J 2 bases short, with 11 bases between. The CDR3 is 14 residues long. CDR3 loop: CASSKTGRNTEAFF. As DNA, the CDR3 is TGTGCCAGTAGTAAAACAGGGCGTAACACTGAAGCTTTCTTT.

CDR3 DNA sequence: TGCGCCAGCCCCTCCGATACGCAGTATTTT. Its protein is CASPSDTQYF. This chain joins TRBV5-1 and TRBJ2-3; D remains unclear. CDR1 and CDR2 (germline): SGHRS, YFSETQ. This CDR3 has 10 amino acids. V was trimmed by 7 bases and J by 6 bases, leaving 6 bases between them.

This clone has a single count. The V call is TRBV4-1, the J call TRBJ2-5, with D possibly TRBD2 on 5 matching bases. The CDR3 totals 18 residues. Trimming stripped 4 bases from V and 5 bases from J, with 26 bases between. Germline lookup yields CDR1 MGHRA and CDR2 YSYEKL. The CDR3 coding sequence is TGCGCCAGCAGCCCCGGCAAGGGCCGGACTTACCTGAGGGAGACCCAGTACTTC. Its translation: CASSPGKGRTYLRETQYF.